Listed below are T cell receptor beta chains from one sample, sequenced in a study of T cell responses to AZD1222 COVID-19 vaccine. Assay used: immunoSEQ multiplex PCR; TCRdb lists only in-frame clones, some missing. Of about 62,000 clones in the sample, over 85% were seen once. Sequences were derived from peripheral blood, sampled on day 0 of AZD1222 vaccination. All receptors come from an adult in good health. Both conserved end residues are part of each CDR3. The D gene is left open where the match is weak. Expanded clones get a size class; other rows say once, few or many, or leave the size out.

V: TRBV3-1/TRBV3-2; D: -; J: TRBJ1-5; size: -; length: 14; DNA: TGTGCCAGCAGCCTGGGGGCGGGGGTTCAGCCCCAGCATTTT; CDR3: CASSLGAGVQPQHF
V: TRBV12-3/TRBV12-4; D: -; J: TRBJ1-4; size: -; length: 13; DNA: TGTGCCAGCAGTTTCCCGGGGACAGAAAAACTGTTTTTT; CDR3: CASSFPGTEKLFF
V: TRBV12-3/TRBV12-4; D: -; J: TRBJ1-2; size: -; length: 13; DNA: TGTGCCAGCAGAGAGCAGGGAAGCTATGGCTACACCTTC; CDR3: CASREQGSYGYTF
V: TRBV2; D: -; J: TRBJ2-1; size: once; length: 13; DNA: TGTGCCCATCGGCGCGGGGTAGGCAATGAGCAGTTCTTC; CDR3: CAHRRGVGNEQFF
V: TRBV9; D: -; J: TRBJ2-5; size: -; length: 14; DNA: TGTGCCAGCAGCGTAGAAGACGTCCGTGGGACCCAGTACTTC; CDR3: CASSVEDVRGTQYF
V: TRBV4-1; D: -; J: TRBJ2-2; size: few; length: 17; DNA: TGCGCCAGCAGCCAAGAGTGGGCGGCCGCGAACACCGGGGAGCTGTTTTTT; CDR3: CASSQEWAAANTGELFF
V: TRBV12-5; D: -; J: TRBJ1-5; size: once; length: 12; DNA: TGTGCTAGTGCCAATGACAATCAGCCCCAGCATTTT; CDR3: CASANDNQPQHF
V: TRBV19; D: TRBD2; J: TRBJ2-3; size: -; length: 15; DNA: TGTGCCAGTAGTTTACTAGCGGGGGTTTTAGATACGCAGTATTTT; CDR3: CASSLLAGVLDTQYF
V: TRBV2; D: TRBD1; J: TRBJ1-1; size: few; length: 15; DNA: TGTGCCAGCAGTTTACAGGGGGCGCGGAACACTGAAGCTTTCTTT; CDR3: CASSLQGARNTEAFF
V: TRBV19; D: -; J: TRBJ1-1; size: few; length: 15; DNA: TGTGCCAGTAGTATGGCAGGGATCAGAGACACTGAAGCTTTCTTT; CDR3: CASSMAGIRDTEAFF
V: TRBV14; D: -; J: TRBJ1-2; size: -; length: 16; DNA: TGTGCCAGCAGCCCCAGGCCCGGGGGTCCTTCAGTGGGCTACACCTTC; CDR3: CASSPRPGGPSVGYTF
V: TRBV5-8; D: -; J: TRBJ1-1; size: once; length: 16; DNA: TGTGCCAGCGTGAGGGTCCGGAGTTATATGAACACTGAAGCTTTCTTT; CDR3: CASVRVRSYMNTEAFF
V: TRBV7-7; D: -; J: TRBJ2-5; size: -; length: 15; DNA: TGTGCCAGCAGCTTAGCGGGCACCCAACAAGAGACCCAGTACTTC; CDR3: CASSLAGTQQETQYF
V: TRBV7-9; D: -; J: TRBJ2-3; size: -; length: 12; DNA: TGTGCCAGCAGCCCAACTAGCAATACGCAGTATTTT; CDR3: CASSPTSNTQYF
V: TRBV28; D: TRBD2; J: TRBJ2-3; size: once; length: 14; DNA: TGTGCCAGTGACGGTGGGGGGGGCACAGATACGCAGTATTTT; CDR3: CASDGGGGTDTQYF
V: TRBV7-2; D: -; J: TRBJ2-2; size: once; length: 16; DNA: TGTGCCAGCAGCTTAGGCGAGCTGAATCAGAACGGGGAGCTGTTTTTT; CDR3: CASSLGELNQNGELFF
V: TRBV6-6; D: -; J: TRBJ1-5; size: -; length: 15; DNA: TGTGCCAGCACGAGCAGCGGGGTAGGCAATCAGCCCCAGCATTTT; CDR3: CASTSSGVGNQPQHF
V: TRBV7-8; D: TRBD2; J: TRBJ2-3; size: -; length: 14; DNA: TGTGCCAGCAGCCTAGCGGAGGGTTTGTATACGCAGTATTTT; CDR3: CASSLAEGLYTQYF
V: TRBV24-1; D: -; J: TRBJ2-1; size: -; length: 12; DNA: TGTGCCACCAGTACCCAGGGCAATGAGCAGTTCTTC; CDR3: CATSTQGNEQFF
V: TRBV12-3/TRBV12-4; D: TRBD1; J: TRBJ1-2; size: -; length: 13; DNA: TGTGCCAGCAGACCACAGGGGTATAGTGGCTACACCTTC; CDR3: CASRPQGYSGYTF
V: TRBV5-5; D: TRBD1; J: TRBJ1-2; size: -; length: 15; DNA: TGTGCCAGCAGCCCTGGCCCACAGGGGTTCTATGGCTACACCTTC; CDR3: CASSPGPQGFYGYTF
V: TRBV2; D: -; J: TRBJ1-1; size: -; length: 13; DNA: TGTGCCAGCACCCTATACTTGAACACTGAAGCTTTCTTT; CDR3: CASTLYLNTEAFF
V: TRBV2; D: -; J: TRBJ1-2; size: -; length: 11; DNA: TGTGCCAGCACCGCTAACTATGGCTACACCTTC; CDR3: CASTANYGYTF
V: TRBV3-1/TRBV3-2; D: TRBD1; J: TRBJ2-2; size: -; length: 15; DNA: TGTGCCAGCAGCCCCGGACAGGGGGCGGCCGGGGAGCTGTTTTTT; CDR3: CASSPGQGAAGELFF
V: TRBV6-5; D: -; J: TRBJ1-2; size: -; length: 13; DNA: TGTGCCAGCAGAGACAGTCTTAACTATGGCTACACCTTC; CDR3: CASRDSLNYGYTF
V: TRBV7-8; D: -; J: TRBJ2-5; size: -; length: 14; DNA: TGTGCCAGCAGCTTATGGGCGGCCCAAGAGACCCAGTACTTC; CDR3: CASSLWAAQETQYF
V: TRBV5-1; D: -; J: TRBJ1-2; size: once; length: 14; DNA: TGCGCCAGCAGCTCAGGGACACCTAACTATGGCTACACCTTC; CDR3: CASSSGTPNYGYTF
V: TRBV2; D: -; J: TRBJ1-6; size: -; length: 16; DNA: TGTGCCAGCAGATGGGACTCTAGCTCCTATAATTCACCCCTCCACTTT; CDR3: CASRWDSSSYNSPLHF
V: TRBV18; D: -; J: TRBJ2-3; size: -; length: 15; DNA: TGTGCCAGCTCACCACCGGGACAAGAAGGGGATACGCAGTATTTT; CDR3: CASSPPGQEGDTQYF
V: TRBV30; D: -; J: TRBJ1-4; size: -; length: 13; DNA: TGTGCCTGGAGGAATAGTCCTGGTGAAAAACTGTTTTTT; CDR3: CAWRNSPGEKLFF
V: TRBV6-5; D: -; J: TRBJ1-1; size: -; length: 13; DNA: TGTGCCAGCAGTATTCAAAGGAACACTGAAGCTTTCTTT; CDR3: CASSIQRNTEAFF
V: TRBV7-2; D: -; J: TRBJ2-6; size: -; length: 14; DNA: TGTGCCAGCAGCTTAGGTGGCGGGGCCAACGTCCTGACTTTC; CDR3: CASSLGGGANVLTF
V: TRBV6-5; D: TRBD1; J: TRBJ1-6; size: -; length: 14; DNA: TGTGCCAGCAGTCCGGGACAGTATAATTCACCCCTCCACTTT; CDR3: CASSPGQYNSPLHF
V: TRBV15; D: -; J: TRBJ2-7; size: few; length: 14; DNA: TGTGCCACCAGCAGAGCATCAGGGTGGAGCGAGCAGTACTTC; CDR3: CATSRASGWSEQYF
V: TRBV10-2; D: -; J: TRBJ1-5; size: -; length: 15; DNA: TGCGCCAGCAGTGAGTCGACCCTGGGGAATCAGCCCCAGCATTTT; CDR3: CASSESTLGNQPQHF
V: TRBV2; D: TRBD1; J: TRBJ1-2; size: -; length: 14; DNA: TGTGCCAGCACTACGACAGGGGGCAGCTATGGCTACACCTTC; CDR3: CASTTTGGSYGYTF
V: TRBV7-9; D: -; J: TRBJ2-3; size: -; length: 15; DNA: TGTGCCAGCAGCTTAGAGGGTTACGGGACAGATACGCAGTATTTT; CDR3: CASSLEGYGTDTQYF
V: TRBV18; D: -; J: TRBJ1-1; size: once; length: 16; DNA: TGTGCCAGCTCACCACCCTGGACGTCCATGAACACTGAAGCTTTCTTT; CDR3: CASSPPWTSMNTEAFF
V: TRBV4-1; D: TRBD1; J: TRBJ1-1; size: -; length: 15; DNA: TGCGCCAGCAGCCAAGAGACAGGGGTGCTTGCTGAAGCTTTCTTT; CDR3: CASSQETGVLAEAFF
V: TRBV12-3/TRBV12-4; D: -; J: TRBJ1-6; size: -; length: 12; DNA: TGTGCCAGCAGTTTACAGAATTCACCCCTCCACTTT; CDR3: CASSLQNSPLHF
V: TRBV9; D: -; J: TRBJ1-2; size: -; length: 16; DNA: TGTGCCAGCAGCGCCCGTTCCACAGGGACTGCTGGAGGCTACACCTTC; CDR3: CASSARSTGTAGGYTF
V: TRBV11-2; D: -; J: TRBJ1-2; size: -; length: 12; DNA: TGTGCCAGCAGCTTAGAGGACTATGGCTACACCTTC; CDR3: CASSLEDYGYTF
V: TRBV16; D: -; J: TRBJ1-1; size: -; length: 13; DNA: TGTGCCAGCAGCCCCCTGGCCGTCGGGCAAGCTTTCTTT; CDR3: CASSPLAVGQAFF
V: TRBV5-1; D: -; J: TRBJ2-7; size: -; length: 14; DNA: TGCGCCAGCCGTAACCCTATAAAAAACTACGAGCAGTACTTC; CDR3: CASRNPIKNYEQYF
V: TRBV10-2; D: TRBD1; J: TRBJ1-5; size: -; length: 14; DNA: TGCGCCAGCAGCGCACAGGGGGCGGTACAGCCCCAGCATTTT; CDR3: CASSAQGAVQPQHF
V: TRBV5-4; D: -; J: TRBJ2-7; size: -; length: 17; DNA: TGTGCCAGCAGCTCCCAGAATACCGGGGGCGGCCGATACGAGCAGTACTTC; CDR3: CASSSQNTGGGRYEQYF
V: TRBV5-6; D: -; J: TRBJ1-2; size: -; length: 13; DNA: TGTGCCAGCAGCTTGGAGCGAGGAACTGGCTACACCTTC; CDR3: CASSLERGTGYTF
V: TRBV4-2; D: TRBD1; J: TRBJ1-2; size: -; length: 13; DNA: TGTGCCAGCAGCCAATGGGACAGGGGGGGCTACACCTTC; CDR3: CASSQWDRGGYTF
V: TRBV7-2; D: -; J: TRBJ2-3; size: few; length: 15; DNA: TGTGCCAGCAGCTACCCGGGACACGGCACAGATACGCAGTATTTT; CDR3: CASSYPGHGTDTQYF
V: TRBV15; D: -; J: TRBJ1-5; size: -; length: 13; DNA: TGTGCCACCAGCAGACGACCGGATCAGCCCCAGCATTTT; CDR3: CATSRRPDQPQHF
V: TRBV2; D: -; J: TRBJ2-3; size: -; length: 12; DNA: TGTGCCAGCACCAGGGGCACAGATACGCAGTATTTT; CDR3: CASTRGTDTQYF
V: TRBV5-1; D: TRBD1; J: TRBJ1-2; size: -; length: 19; DNA: TGCGCCAGCAGCTCCAGGACAGGGAGCTTCACCCAAACTAACTATGGCTACACCTTC; CDR3: CASSSRTGSFTQTNYGYTF
V: TRBV9; D: -; J: TRBJ2-3; size: -; length: 15; DNA: TGTGCCAGCAGCGTAACCCGACAGGGCACAGATACGCAGTATTTT; CDR3: CASSVTRQGTDTQYF
V: TRBV9; D: -; J: TRBJ2-3; size: -; length: 12; DNA: TGTGCCAGCAGCGTCGCGGCAGATACGCAGTATTTT; CDR3: CASSVAADTQYF
V: TRBV6-2/TRBV6-3; D: -; J: TRBJ1-5; size: -; length: 13; DNA: TGTGCCAGCAGCCGACCAAATAATCAGCCCCAGCATTTT; CDR3: CASSRPNNQPQHF